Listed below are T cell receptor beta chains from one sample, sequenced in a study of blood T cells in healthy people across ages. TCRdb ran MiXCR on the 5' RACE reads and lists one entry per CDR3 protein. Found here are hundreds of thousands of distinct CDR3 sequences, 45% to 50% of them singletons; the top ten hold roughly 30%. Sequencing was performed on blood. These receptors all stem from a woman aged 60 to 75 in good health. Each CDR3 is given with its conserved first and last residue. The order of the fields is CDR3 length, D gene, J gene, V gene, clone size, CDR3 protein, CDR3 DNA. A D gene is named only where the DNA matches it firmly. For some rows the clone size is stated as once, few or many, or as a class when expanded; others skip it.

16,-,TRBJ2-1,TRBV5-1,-,CASSSATGLSYNEQFF,TGCGCCAGCAGCTCCGCCACAGGGCTCTCCTACAATGAGCAGTTCTTC
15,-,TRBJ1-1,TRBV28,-,CASRYGDAPNTEAFF,TGTGCCAGCAGATACGGAGACGCCCCGAACACTGAAGCTTTCTTT
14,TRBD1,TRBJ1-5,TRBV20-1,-,CSANTGGLNQPQHF,TGCAGTGCAAACACAGGGGGACTTAATCAGCCCCAGCATTTT
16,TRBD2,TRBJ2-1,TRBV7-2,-,CASSLGGSGGYNEQFF,TGTGCCAGCAGCTTAGGGGGTAGCGGGGGCTACAATGAGCAGTTCTTC
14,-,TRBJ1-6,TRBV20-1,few,CSARTGQSTTPLHF,TGCAGTGCTAGAACCGGACAGAGCACGACTCCCCTCCACTTT
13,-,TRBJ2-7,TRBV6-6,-,CASSSQGRYEQYF,TGTGCCAGCAGTTCCCAGGGGCGATACGAGCAGTACTTC
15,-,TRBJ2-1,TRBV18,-,CASSPSNFPGNEQFF,TGTGCCAGCTCACCATCAAACTTCCCCGGAAATGAGCAGTTCTTC
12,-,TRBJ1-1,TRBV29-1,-,CSATRESTEAFF,TGCAGCGCTACCAGGGAAAGCACTGAAGCTTTCTTT
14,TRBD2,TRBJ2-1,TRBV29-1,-,CSVGKLAGYNEQFF,TGCAGCGTTGGTAAACTAGCGGGGTACAATGAGCAGTTCTTC
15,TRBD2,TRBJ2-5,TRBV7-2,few,CASSFLAGVIETQYF,TGTGCCAGCAGCTTTCTAGCGGGAGTCATAGAGACCCAGTACTTC
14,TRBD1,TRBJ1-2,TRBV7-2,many,CASSLSDRAGGYTF,TGTGCCAGCAGCTTATCGGACAGGGCGGGTGGCTACACCTTC
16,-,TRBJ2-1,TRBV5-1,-,CASSLDGGTSYNEQFF,TGCGCCAGCAGCTTGGATGGCGGGACCTCCTACAATGAGCAGTTCTTC
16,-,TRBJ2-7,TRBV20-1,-,CSARDPNRSGPYEQYF,TGCAGTGCTAGAGATCCAAACAGGTCTGGGCCCTACGAGCAGTACTTC
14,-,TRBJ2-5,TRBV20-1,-,CSARANGSRETQYF,TGCAGTGCTAGAGCTAACGGGAGTCGCGAGACCCAGTACTTC
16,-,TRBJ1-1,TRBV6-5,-,CASTFIHSGGYTEAFF,TGTGCCAGCACCTTCATTCATTCGGGCGGATACACTGAAGCTTTCTTT
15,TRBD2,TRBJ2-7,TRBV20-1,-,CSASASGRASYEQYF,TGCAGTGCTAGTGCCAGCGGGAGGGCCTCCTACGAGCAGTACTTC
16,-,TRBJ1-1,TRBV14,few,CASSQVYARSNTEAFF,TGTGCCAGCAGCCAAGTATATGCCAGATCGAACACTGAAGCTTTCTTT
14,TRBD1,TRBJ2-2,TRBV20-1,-,CSAIRQGSTGELFF,TGCAGTGCTATCAGACAGGGATCCACCGGGGAGCTGTTTTTT
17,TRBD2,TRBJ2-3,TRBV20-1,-,CSARDVLAGVRADTQYF,TGCAGTGCTAGAGACGTACTAGCGGGAGTTAGGGCAGATACGCAGTATTTT
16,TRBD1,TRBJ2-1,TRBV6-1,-,CASSEIEGQPYNEQFF,TGTGCCAGCAGTGAAATTGAGGGACAGCCCTACAATGAGCAGTTCTTC
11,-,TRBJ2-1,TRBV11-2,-,CAGSSGVQQFF,TGTGCCGGCAGCTCAGGGGTACAGCAGTTCTTC
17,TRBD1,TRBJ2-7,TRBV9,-,CASGVEDRGFGNYEQYF,TGTGCCAGCGGCGTAGAGGACAGGGGTTTCGGAAACTACGAGCAGTACTTC
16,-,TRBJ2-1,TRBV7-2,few,CASSLWRDSSYNEQFF,TGTGCCAGCAGCTTATGGCGGGACAGCTCCTACAATGAGCAGTTCTTC
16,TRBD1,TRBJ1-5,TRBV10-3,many,CAISPKGASGNQPQHF,TGTGCCATCAGTCCCAAGGGGGCGAGCGGCAATCAGCCCCAGCATTTT
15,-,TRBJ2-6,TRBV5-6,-,CASSLAGDGANVLTF,TGTGCCAGCAGCTTGGCCGGGGATGGGGCCAACGTCCTGACTTTC
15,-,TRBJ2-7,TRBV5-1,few,CASSLGNSVSYEQYF,TGCGCCAGCAGCTTGGGCAATTCGGTCTCCTACGAGCAGTACTTC
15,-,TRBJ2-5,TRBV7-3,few,CASSFDGTPGETQYF,TGTGCCAGCAGCTTCGACGGGACTCCTGGTGAGACCCAGTACTTC
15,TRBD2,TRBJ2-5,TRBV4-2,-,CASSPQAGRQETQYF,TGTGCCAGCAGCCCGCAAGCGGGAAGGCAAGAGACCCAGTACTTC
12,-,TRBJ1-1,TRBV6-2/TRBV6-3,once,CASNRQNTEAFF,TGTGCCAGCAACCGACAGAACACTGAAGCTTTCTTT
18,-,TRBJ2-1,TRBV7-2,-,CASSSNRPGKSSYNEQFF,TGTGCCAGCAGCTCCAACCGACCTGGGAAGAGCTCCTACAATGAGCAGTTCTTC
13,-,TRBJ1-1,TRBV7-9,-,CASRTTHWTEAFF,TGTGCCAGCAGAACCACCCATTGGACTGAAGCTTTCTTT
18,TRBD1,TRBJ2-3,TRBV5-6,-,CASSGLSGTDFFTDTQYF,TGTGCCAGCAGTGGATTGTCAGGGACAGACTTTTTCACAGATACGCAGTATTTT
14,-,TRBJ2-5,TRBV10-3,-,CAISETLGQETQYF,TGTGCCATCAGTGAGACATTGGGGCAAGAGACCCAGTACTTC
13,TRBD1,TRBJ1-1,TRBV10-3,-,CAIPTGGSTEAFF,TGTGCCATACCGACAGGGGGAAGCACTGAAGCTTTCTTT
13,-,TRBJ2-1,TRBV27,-,CASSPARAHEQFF,TGTGCCAGCAGTCCGGCTAGAGCCCATGAGCAGTTCTTC
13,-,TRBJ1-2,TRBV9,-,CASSAAINYGYTF,TGTGCCAGCAGCGCTGCCATCAACTATGGCTACACCTTC
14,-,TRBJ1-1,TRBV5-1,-,CASSLEGSGAEAFF,TGCGCCAGCAGCTTGGAAGGTTCAGGGGCTGAAGCTTTCTTT
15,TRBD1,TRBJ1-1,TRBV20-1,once,CSARELAGGAAEAFF,TGCAGTGCTAGAGAACTGGCAGGGGGCGCCGCTGAAGCTTTCTTT
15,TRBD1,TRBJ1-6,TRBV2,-,CASRDRRPGISPLHF,TGTGCCAGCAGGGACAGGCGACCTGGGATTTCACCCCTCCACTTT
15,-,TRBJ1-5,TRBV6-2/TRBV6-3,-,CASSYTGGDNQPQHF,TGTGCCAGCAGTTACACAGGTGGGGACAATCAGCCCCAGCATTTT
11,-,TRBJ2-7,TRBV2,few,CASSSLSEQYF,TGTGCCAGCAGTTCCCTCAGCGAGCAGTACTTC
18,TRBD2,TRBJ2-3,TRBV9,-,CASSALAGASRGTDTQYF,TGTGCCAGCAGCGCACTAGCGGGGGCCTCCCGAGGCACAGATACGCAGTATTTT
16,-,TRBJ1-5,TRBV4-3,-,CASSQDAGLSNQPQHF,TGCGCCAGCAGCCAAGATGCAGGGCTTAGCAATCAGCCCCAGCATTTT
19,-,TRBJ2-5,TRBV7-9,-,CASSGGRGLGASVQETQYF,TGTGCCAGCAGCGGGGGGAGGGGTTTGGGGGCCTCGGTTCAAGAGACCCAGTACTTC
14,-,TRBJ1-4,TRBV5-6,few,CASSLGPTNEKLFF,TGTGCCAGCAGCTTGGGGCCAACTAATGAAAAACTGTTTTTT
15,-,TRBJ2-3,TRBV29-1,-,CSVRGGGGGADTQYF,TGCAGCGTCCGCGGTGGAGGGGGTGGGGCAGATACGCAGTATTTT
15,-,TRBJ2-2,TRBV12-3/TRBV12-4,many,CASSFDWGNTGELFF,TGTGCCAGCAGTTTTGATTGGGGGAACACCGGGGAGCTGTTTTTT
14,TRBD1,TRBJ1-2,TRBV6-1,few,CASSVTGVNYGYTF,TGTGCCAGCAGTGTGACAGGGGTTAACTATGGCTACACCTTC
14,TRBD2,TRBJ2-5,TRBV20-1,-,CSAVSGRAVETQYF,TGCAGTGCTGTAAGCGGGAGGGCCGTGGAGACCCAGTACTTC
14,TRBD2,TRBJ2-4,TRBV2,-,CAGSESGSVQEQYF,TGTGCCGGCAGTGAGAGCGGGAGCGTACAGGAGCAGTACTTC